The clone carrying this TCR beta chain was recorded at least ten times. These data come from a study of molecular identifiers for immune sequencing clone quantification. TCRdb redid the calling of the PCR reads with MiXCR, one entry per CDR3 protein. This sample has about 320,000 distinct CDR3 sequences, with roughly 24% found just once. V lost 4 bases and J 10 bases, leaving 18 bases between the germline ends. This CDR3 comprises 13 residues. The germline gives CDR1 SGHRS, CDR2 YFSETQ. The origin of this receptor is a human donor in good health. Some libraries in this study had Jurkat cell RNA spiked in. Material: naive CD8+ T cells from blood, with Jurkat cell RNA spiked in. As to subset: FACS-sorted CD8+CD4-CCR7+CD45RA+ naive T cells. The chain recombines TRBV5-1 with TRBJ2-7; D might be TRBD2 (6 bases). CDR3 amino acids: CASSLGTLSDQYF. Here the CDR3 DNA reads TGCGCCAGCAGCCTAGGGACTCTTTCTGACCAGTACTTC.